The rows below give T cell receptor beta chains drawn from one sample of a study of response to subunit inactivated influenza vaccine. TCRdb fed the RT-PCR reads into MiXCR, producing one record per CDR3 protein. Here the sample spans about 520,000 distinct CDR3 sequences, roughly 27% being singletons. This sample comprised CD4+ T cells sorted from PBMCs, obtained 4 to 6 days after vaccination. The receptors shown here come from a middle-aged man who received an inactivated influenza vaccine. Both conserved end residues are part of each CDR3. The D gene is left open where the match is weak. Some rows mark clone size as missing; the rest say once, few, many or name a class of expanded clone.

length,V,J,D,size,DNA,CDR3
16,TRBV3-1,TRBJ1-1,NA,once,TGTGCCAGCAGCCAAGATCTGGTGCTCCTGAACACTGAAGCTTTCTTT,CASSQDLVLLNTEAFF
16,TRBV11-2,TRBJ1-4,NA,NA,TGTGCCAGCAGCTTAAGATTGCCAGGGGCTAATGAAAAACTGTTTTTT,CASSLRLPGANEKLFF
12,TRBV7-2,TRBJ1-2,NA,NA,TGTGCCAGCAGCTTAGTGGGATTAGGCTACACCTTC,CASSLVGLGYTF
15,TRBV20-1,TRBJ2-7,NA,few,TGCAGTGCTAGAGATGCTGGGGGGAACTCCTACGAGCAGTACTTC,CSARDAGGNSYEQYF
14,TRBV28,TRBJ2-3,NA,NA,TGTGCCAGCAGTTTAGTCACCACTGGGGATACGCAGTATTTT,CASSLVTTGDTQYF
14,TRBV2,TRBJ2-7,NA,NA,TGTGCCAGCATTCGGGGGAAGAGCTCCTACGAGCAGTACTTC,CASIRGKSSYEQYF
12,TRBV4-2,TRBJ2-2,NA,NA,TGTGCCAGCAGCCGGGAGGCCGGGGAGCTGTTTTTT,CASSREAGELFF
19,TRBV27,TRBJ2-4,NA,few,TGTGCCAGCAACCCACGGGGGGCAACAGCAAATATAGCCAAAAACATTCAGTACTTC,CASNPRGATANIAKNIQYF
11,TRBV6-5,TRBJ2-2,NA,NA,TGTGCCAGCAGGAGGTACGGGGAGCTGTTTTTT,CASRRYGELFF
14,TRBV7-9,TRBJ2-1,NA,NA,TGTGCCAGCAGCTTAATATCCAGGGTTAATGAGCAGTTCTTC,CASSLISRVNEQFF
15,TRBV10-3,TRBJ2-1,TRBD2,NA,TGTGCCATCAGTGAGCTCGGGACTAGCGGGGACGAGCAGTTCTTC,CAISELGTSGDEQFF
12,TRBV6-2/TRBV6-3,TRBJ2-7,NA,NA,TGTGCCAGCAGTTACGCGTGGAGCGAGCAGTACTTC,CASSYAWSEQYF
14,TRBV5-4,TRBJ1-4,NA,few,TGTGCCAGCAGCCTCCAGGGTAGTGGAGAAAAACTGTTTTTT,CASSLQGSGEKLFF
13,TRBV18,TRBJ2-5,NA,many,TGTGCCAGCTCACCAGGGGGGCAGGAGACCCAGTACTTC,CASSPGGQETQYF
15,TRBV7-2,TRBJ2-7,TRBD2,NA,TGTGCCAGCAGCCCGAGACTAGCGGTTAACTACGAGCAGTACTTC,CASSPRLAVNYEQYF
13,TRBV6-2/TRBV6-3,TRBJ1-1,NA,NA,TGTGCCATTCGCCAGGGTATGAACACTGAAGCTTTCTTT,CAIRQGMNTEAFF
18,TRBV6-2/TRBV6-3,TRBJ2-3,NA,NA,TGTGCCAGCAGCGGACCGCTTCTTGGGACCCGCGGCACAGATACGCAGTATTTT,CASSGPLLGTRGTDTQYF
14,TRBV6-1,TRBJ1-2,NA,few,TGTGCCAGCAGTCCCCGGTCCGGAAACTATGGCTACACCTTC,CASSPRSGNYGYTF
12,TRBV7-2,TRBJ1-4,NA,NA,TGTGCCAGCAGGGGTTTTAATGAAAAACTGTTTTTT,CASRGFNEKLFF
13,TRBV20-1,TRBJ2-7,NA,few,TGCAGTGCTTTCAGGACAGCACCCTACGAGCAGTACTTC,CSAFRTAPYEQYF